This is a list of T cell receptor beta chains from one sample in a study of T cell responses to AZD1222 COVID-19 vaccine. The protocol was immunoSEQ multiplex PCR, while the TCRdb copy is restricted to in-frame clones and leaves out a portion. Of about 94,000 clones listed, roughly 88% are singletons. The source material was peripheral blood, sampled 28 days after the second AZD1222 dose. Source of these receptors: an adult who received the AZD1222 COVID-19 vaccine. CDR3s include the opening cysteine and the closing phenylalanine or tryptophan.

>TRBJ1-1|TRBV25-1
CASVSLANTEAFF
>TRBJ2-4|TRBV27
CASSSGTSTDDIQYF
>TRBJ2-7|TRBV27
CASRKTGGRREQYF
>TRBJ2-1|TRBV6-5
CASYSPRSYNEQFF
>TRBJ1-1|TRBV30
CAFLRDRALGEAFF
>TRBJ2-2|TRBV7-2
CASSLDRGELFF
>TRBJ2-5|TRBV5-1
CASSLDGSGAGTQYF
>TRBJ2-7|TRBV5-4
CASSPRTGGYEQYF
>TRBJ1-2|TRBV4-3
CASSQGGGSNYGYTF
>TRBJ2-1|TRBV4-1
CASSQDPSGTSSYNEQFF
>TRBJ1-2|TRBV5-1
CASSPEQPHYGYTF
>TRBJ2-1|TRBV9
CASSFRGGAGEQFF
>TRBJ2-1|TRBV28
CASSPWSRASGRIDEQFF
>TRBJ2-5|TRBV5-6
CASSFQAGEYQETQYF
>TRBJ1-1|TRBV5-1
CASSFWWADTEAFF
>TRBJ2-3|TRBV9
CASSVGLALADTQYF
>TRBJ2-1|TRBV28
CASRGPGRLAGVEQFF
>TRBJ2-5|TRBV3-1/TRBV3-2
CASSQDLWGEGETQYF
>TRBJ2-7|TRBV12-3/TRBV12-4
CAVGMGGREQYF
>TRBJ2-1|TRBV11-3
CASSFPETGRAYNEQFF
>TRBJ1-4|TRBV2
CASSERRVDVEKLFF
>TRBJ1-1|TRBV5-1
CASSWIQGDTEAFF
>TRBJ2-1|TRBV7-9
CASSLAEPGLVSSYNEQFF